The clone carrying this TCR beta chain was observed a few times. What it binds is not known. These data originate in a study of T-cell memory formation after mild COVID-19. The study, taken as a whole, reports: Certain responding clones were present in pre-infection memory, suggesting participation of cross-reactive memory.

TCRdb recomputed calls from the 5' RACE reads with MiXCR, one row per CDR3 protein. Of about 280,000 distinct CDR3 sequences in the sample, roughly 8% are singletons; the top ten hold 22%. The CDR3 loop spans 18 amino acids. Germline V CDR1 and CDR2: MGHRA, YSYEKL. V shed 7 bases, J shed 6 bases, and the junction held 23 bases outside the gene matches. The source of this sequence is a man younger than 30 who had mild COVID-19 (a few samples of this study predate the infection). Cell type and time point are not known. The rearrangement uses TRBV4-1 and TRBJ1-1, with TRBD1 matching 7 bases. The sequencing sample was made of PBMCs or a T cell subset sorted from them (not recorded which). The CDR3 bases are TGCGCCAGCACCGTAAAGCCAAGTGGCCGGGACAGCGTGGCTGAAGCTTTCTTT. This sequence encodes CASTVKPSGRDSVAEAFF.